This entry lists 20 T cell receptor beta chains sequenced from one sample in a study of human T cells and chemical hapten exposure. TCRdb fed the RACE reads into MiXCR, producing one record per CDR3 protein. The sample consists of about 55,000 distinct CDR3 sequences, around 9.5% of them appearing once. Time point given: patch test 2, 6 weeks after DPC sensitization. Treatment: therapeutic diphenylcyclopropenone sensitization with weekly scalp DPC. Sequenced here: whole blood, sampled in connection with sensitization to the hapten diphenylcyclopropenone (DPC). Every receptor here comes from a woman aged 50 to 65 with alopecia areata. Some clones in this sample may be carry-over from other donors' samples.

This clonotype was seen at least ten times. The chain links TRBV7-9 to TRBJ1-1; 7 nucleotides match TRBD1. Germline V CDR1 and CDR2: SEHNR, FQNEAQ (reference sequence). The CDR3 has 14 residues. V dropped 10 bases and J dropped 0; count of bases not matched to a gene: 8. The CDR3, as DNA: TGTGCCACAAGGACAGGTGGCATGAACACTGAAGCTTTCTTT. Protein sequence: CATRTGGMNTEAFF.

This clonotype was found a few times. The V call is TRBV7-9, the J call TRBJ2-7, with a possible D match to TRBD2 (5 bases). The germline V gene encodes CDR1 SEHNR and CDR2 FQNEAQ (reference sequence). The V gene lost 4 bases and the J gene lost 4 bases, with 20 bases spanning the gap. The length of the CDR3 is 16 residues. CDR3 loop: CASSSGASGFGYEQYF. CDR3 in DNA: TGTGCCAGCAGCTCGGGTGCCAGCGGATTTGGTTACGAGCAGTACTTC.

Only a few counts were recorded for this clonotype. This chain connects TRBV7-2 to TRBJ2-3; no firm D call. Germline V lookup: CDR1 SGHTA, CDR2 FQGNSA. V lost 4 bases and J 5 bases, leaving 10 bases between the germline ends. The CDR3 totals 13 residues. CDR3 sequence (DNA): TGTGCCAGCAGCTCCCCGAGTCGAGATACGCAGTATTTT. This sequence encodes CASSSPSRDTQYF.

This clonotype was recorded many times. The genes are TRBV20-1 and TRBJ1-1; D gene ambiguous. Germline CDR1 and CDR2: DFQATT and SNEGSKA (reference sequence). Trimming shortened V by 3 bases and J by 1 base, and 12 bases separated the two germline ends. The CDR3 has 14 residues. Here the CDR3 DNA reads TGCAGTGCTAGTTTGTCAGACCGGAACACTGAAGCTTTCTTT. It translates to CSASLSDRNTEAFF.

In this sample, this clonotype turned up a few times. This rearrangement joins TRBV27 to TRBJ1-1; D gene ambiguous. The V and J ends lost 1 base and 3 bases respectively, with 15 bases between them. From germline, CDR1 is MNHEY and CDR2 SMNVEV (reference sequence). The CDR3 totals 16 residues. The CDR3 loop is CASSLLTSTLYTEAFF. DNA for the CDR3: TGTGCCAGCAGTTTATTGACCTCGACTCTGTACACTGAAGCTTTCTTT.

The genes are TRBV5-1 and TRBJ2-5; 7 bases match TRBD1. The germline CDR1 and CDR2 sequences are SGHRS and YFSETQ. Unmatched junction bases numbered 3, after V lost 2 bases and J lost 5 bases. This CDR3 is 13 amino acids long. Here the CDR3 reads CASSFGTDETQYF. The CDR3 DNA reads as TGCGCCAGCAGCTTTGGGACAGACGAGACCCAGTACTTC.

The V gene is TRBV27, the J gene TRBJ2-3; possibly TRBD1 or TRBD2 for D (5 bases each). This CDR3 is 14 amino acids long. The V and J ends lost 11 bases and 4 bases respectively, with 19 bases between them. Germline loops: CDR1 MNHEY, CDR2 SMNVEV (reference sequence). CDR3: CASGEGIPPDTQYF. The CDR3 DNA sequence: TGTGCCTCCGGAGAGGGGATACCCCCAGATACGCAGTATTTT.

The CDR3, as DNA: TGCAGTGCTGGCCCGGCAAGGAGGGCCCTCGCCGAGCAGTACTTC. Translation gives CSAGPARRALAEQYF. The V and J genes are TRBV20-1 and TRBJ2-7; possible D gene TRBD2, 6 bases. The CDR3 has 15 residues. The V gene lost 5 bases and the J gene lost 6 bases, with 23 bases spanning the gap. The V gene's germline CDR1 is DFQATT and CDR2 SNEGSKA (reference sequence).

This clonotype was found many times. The chain links TRBV7-6 to TRBJ1-1, with TRBD1 as a possible D gene (5 bases). This CDR3 is 13 amino acids long. The V gene's germline CDR1 is SGHVS and CDR2 FNYEAQ. Trimming removed 0 bases from V and 11 bases from J, with 13 bases in between. CDR3: CASSLAHQGTAFF. CDR3 in DNA: TGTGCCAGCAGCTTAGCTCACCAGGGTACGGCTTTCTTT.

Worth noting for this clonotype: One junction end disagrees with the germline gene, perhaps due to a read error. The V gene is TRBV29-1, the J gene TRBJ2-5, with D perhaps being TRBD1 or TRBD2 (5 bases each). CDR3 length equals 15 residues. From germline, CDR1 is SQVTM and CDR2 ANQGSEA. The CDR3: CSVEGEGSGGETQYF. The CDR3 DNA is TGCAGCGTCGAAGGAGAGGGGTCAGGTGGAGAGACCCAGTACTTC.

This clonotype was detected many times. At one end, the junction sequence differs from germline, possibly due to a read error. The V and J genes are TRBV4-1 and TRBJ2-5; D might be TRBD2 (5 bases). The length of the CDR3 is 13 residues. In germline, CDR1 is MGHRA, CDR2 YSYEKL. CDR3 loop: CASSQERASITAF. DNA of the CDR3: TGCGCCAGCAGCCAAGAAAGGGCTAGCATCACGGCCTTC.

This clonotype was observed a handful of times. The rearrangement uses TRBV18 and TRBJ1-2; the match to TRBD1 covers 7 bases. Germline V CDR1 and CDR2: KGHSH, LQKENI. The CDR3 loop spans 16 amino acids. The junction had 8 bases not matched to a gene; V was cut back by 4 bases and J by 0 bases. CDR3 bases: TGTGCCAGCTCACGACAGGAGGGGGCTCCTAACTATGGCTACACCTTC. This translates into CASSRQEGAPNYGYTF.

This clonotype has more than one count but fewer than ten. The V and J genes are TRBV29-1 and TRBJ2-1; the D gene is possibly TRBD2 (6 bases). Germline V gene data show CDR1 as SQVTM and CDR2 as ANQGSEA. There are 13 residues in the CDR3. V was clipped by 5 bases and J by 4 bases, with 12 bases between them. CDR3 bases: TGCAGCGTTAATAGCGGTTCTTACAATGAGCAGTTCTTC. It encodes CSVNSGSYNEQFF.

As regards this clonotype: One junction end does not reproduce the germline sequence, and a read error may be involved. The chain is built from TRBV29-1 and TRBJ2-1, with D perhaps matching TRBD1 (5 bases). The V gene's germline CDR1 is SQVTM and CDR2 ANQGSEA. The CDR3 is made up of 12 amino acids. CDR3 sequence (DNA): TGCAGCGTTGAACAGGGCGGAGCCGCGTTCCTCTTC. Protein: CSVEQGGAAFLF.

This clonotype was observed many times. The chain recombines TRBV18 with TRBJ2-3, with TRBD1 matching over 8 bases. The CDR3 contains 14 residues. Germline trimming cut 0 bases from V and 9 bases from J; bases unmatched to any gene: 5. Germline CDR1 reads KGHSH; CDR2 reads LQKENI. The CDR3 bases are TGTGCCAGCTCACCACCCCAGGGGGCCGGGACGCAGTATTTT. It specifies CASSPPQGAGTQYF.

This clonotype was found a few times. This chain uses TRBV10-2 with TRBJ2-3; D possibly corresponds to TRBD2 (5 bases). Germline CDR1 WSHSY, CDR2 SAAADI. The CDR3 has 12 amino acids. V was cut by 2 bases and J by 5 bases, with 5 bases left in between. The CDR3 protein is CASSEGRDTQYF. The CDR3 DNA reads TGCGCCAGCAGTGAGGGGAGAGATACGCAGTATTTT.

This chain links TRBV2 with TRBJ1-5; TRBD1 is a possible D gene (5 bases). The CDR3 is 14 residues long. Germline lookup yields CDR1 SNHLY and CDR2 FYNNEI. V dropped 0 bases and J dropped 5 bases, with 8 bases sitting between them. CDR3 sequence: CASSEARGDQPQHF. The CDR3 DNA reads as TGTGCCAGCAGTGAAGCCCGGGGGGATCAGCCCCAGCATTTT.

Details on this clonotype: A much larger clone is a single base away; this may be a read error. The conserved phenylalanine or tryptophan is not found at the CDR3 terminus, so this likely reflects a read error. This rearrangement joins TRBV11-2 to TRBJ1-1; possibly TRBD1 for D (5 bases). Germline V gives CDR1 SGHAT, CDR2 FQNNGV. V gave up 6 bases and J gave up 4 bases, with 15 bases separating them. This CDR3 comprises 14 residues. The CDR3 DNA sequence: TGTGCCAGCAGTCTTTTAGGGGAGGGCACTGAAGCTTTCCTT. Protein sequence: CASSLLGEGTEAFL.

This clonotype came up a few times. The CDR3 sequence: CASSPRGTGNTGELFF. The CDR3 coding sequence is TGTGCCAGCTCACCACGCGGGACAGGGAATACCGGGGAGCTGTTTTTT. V usage is TRBV18 and J usage is TRBJ2-2; 9 nucleotides agree with TRBD1. Germline CDR1 reads KGHSH; CDR2 reads LQKENI. Trimming cost V 1 base and J 5 bases; bases outside gene matches: 5. The CDR3 runs 16 residues. Looking up the rest from reference TRBV18 and TRBJ2-2 gives the full variable domain: NAGVMQNPRHLVRRRGQEARLRCSPMKGHSHVYWYRQLPEEGLKFMVYLQKENIIDESGMPKERFSAEFPKEGPSILRIQQVVRGDSAAYFCASSPRGTGNTGELFFGEGSRLTVL.

The rearrangement joins TRBV4-1 to TRBJ2-5; TRBD1 matches at 11 bases. This CDR3 has 15 amino acids. Germline V gives CDR1 MGHRA, CDR2 YSYEKL. V was pared by 2 bases and J by 5 bases, with 4 bases of the junction left unmatched. The CDR3 coding sequence is TGCGCCAGCAGCCAAACCCGGACAGGGGGCGAGACCCAGTACTTC. This gives the protein CASSQTRTGGETQYF.